Given below is one T cell receptor (beta chain) in context. No antigen is known for it. This entry comes from a study of regulatory T cells in long-lasting Graves disease. Study-level results: There were preferences for TRBV28, TRBJ1-2 and TRBJ2-5 in persistent disease.

There are 13 residues in the CDR3. Germline CDR1 reads MNHEY; CDR2 reads SMNVEV (reference sequence). V was pared by 3 bases and J by 2 bases, with 8 bases between. Combining iRepertoire HTBI primers with Arm-PCR of CDR3 regions, the authors built TCR beta libraries. In TCRdb, the multiplex PCR reads were re-called with MiXCR into one record per CDR3 protein. The table has 300,000 to 400,000 distinct CDR3 sequences, about 18% seen once. Time point specified: persistent/refractory GD, antithyroid drugs over 5 years with positive TRAb. PBMC RNA was the source of the TCR library. Per American Thyroid Association guidelines, Graves' disease was diagnosed. EDTA tubes received 7.5 to 9 milliliters of collected peripheral blood.

V is TRBV27 and J is TRBJ2-7; D ambiguous. Sequenced material: peripheral blood mononuclear cells (PBMCs), taken when the disease was refractory, from a patient treated with antithyroid drugs. The source of this sequence is a female donor with Graves disease. CDR3: CASSFRHTYEQYF. As DNA, the CDR3 is TGTGCCAGCAGTTTCAGGCACACCTACGAGCAGTACTTC.